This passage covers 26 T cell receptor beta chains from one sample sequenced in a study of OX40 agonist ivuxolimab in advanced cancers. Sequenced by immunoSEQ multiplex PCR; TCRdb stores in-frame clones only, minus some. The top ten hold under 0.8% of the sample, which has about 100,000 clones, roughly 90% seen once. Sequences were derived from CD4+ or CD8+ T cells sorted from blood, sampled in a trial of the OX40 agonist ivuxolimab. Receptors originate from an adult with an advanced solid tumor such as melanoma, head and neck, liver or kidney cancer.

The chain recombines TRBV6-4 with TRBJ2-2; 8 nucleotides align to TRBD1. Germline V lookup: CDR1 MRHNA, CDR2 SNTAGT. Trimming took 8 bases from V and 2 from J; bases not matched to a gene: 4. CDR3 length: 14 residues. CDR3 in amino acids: CASGQGSNTGELFF. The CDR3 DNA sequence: TGTGCCAGCGGACAGGGTAGTAACACCGGGGAGCTGTTTTTT.

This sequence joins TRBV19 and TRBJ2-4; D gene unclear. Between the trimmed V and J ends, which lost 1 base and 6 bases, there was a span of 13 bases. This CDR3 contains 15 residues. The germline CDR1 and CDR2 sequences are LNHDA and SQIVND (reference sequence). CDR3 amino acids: CASSIGAQLINIQYF. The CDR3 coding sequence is TGTGCCAGTAGTATAGGTGCTCAGCTCATAAACATTCAGTACTTC.

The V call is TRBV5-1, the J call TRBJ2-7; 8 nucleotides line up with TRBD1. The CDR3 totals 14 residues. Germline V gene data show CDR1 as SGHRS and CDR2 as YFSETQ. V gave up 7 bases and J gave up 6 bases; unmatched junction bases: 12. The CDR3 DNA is TGCGCCAGCGCCCAGGGGCAGGGGGCGGGCGAGCAGTACTTC. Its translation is CASAQGQGAGEQYF.

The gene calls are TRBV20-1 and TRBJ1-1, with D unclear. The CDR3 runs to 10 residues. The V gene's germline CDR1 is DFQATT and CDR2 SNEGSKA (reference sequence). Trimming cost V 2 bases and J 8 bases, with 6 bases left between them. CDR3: CSARRYEAFF. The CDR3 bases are TGCAGTGCTAGACGCTACGAAGCTTTCTTT.

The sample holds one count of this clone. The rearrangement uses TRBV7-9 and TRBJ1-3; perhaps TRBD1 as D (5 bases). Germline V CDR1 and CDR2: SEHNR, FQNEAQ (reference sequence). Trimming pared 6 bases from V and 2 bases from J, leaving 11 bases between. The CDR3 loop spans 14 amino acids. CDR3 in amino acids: CASRSGTAGNTIYF. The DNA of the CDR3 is TGTGCCAGCAGATCCGGGACGGCTGGAAACACCATATATTTT.

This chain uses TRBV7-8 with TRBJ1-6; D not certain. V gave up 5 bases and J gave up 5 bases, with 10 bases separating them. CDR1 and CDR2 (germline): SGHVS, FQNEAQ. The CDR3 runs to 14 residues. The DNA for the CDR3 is TGTGCCAGCAGCCCCGGGCTAGATAATTCACCCCTCCACTTT. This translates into CASSPGLDNSPLHF.

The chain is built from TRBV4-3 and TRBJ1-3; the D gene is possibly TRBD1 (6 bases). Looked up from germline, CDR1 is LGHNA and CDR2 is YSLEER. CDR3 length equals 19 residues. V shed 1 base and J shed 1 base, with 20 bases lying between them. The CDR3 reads CASSQVGSFGGASGNTIYF. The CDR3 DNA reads TGCGCCAGCAGCCAAGTGGGGAGCTTCGGGGGCGCGTCTGGAAACACCATATATTTT.

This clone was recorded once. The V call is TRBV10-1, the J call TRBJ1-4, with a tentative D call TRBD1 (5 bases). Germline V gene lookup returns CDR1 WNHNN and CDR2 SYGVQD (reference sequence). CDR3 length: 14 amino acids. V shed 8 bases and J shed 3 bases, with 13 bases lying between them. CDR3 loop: CASGTGIANEKLFF. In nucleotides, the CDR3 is TGCGCCAGCGGGACCGGGATAGCTAATGAAAAACTGTTTTTT.

CDR3 coding DNA: TGTGCCAGTAGTTCACGGGCAACTAATGAAAAACTGTTTTTT. It yields the protein CASSSRATNEKLFF. The genes are TRBV19 and TRBJ1-4; D gene unclear. Germline CDR1 LNHDA, CDR2 SQIVND (reference sequence). The CDR3 is 14 residues long. Trimming shortened V by 5 bases and J by 0 bases, and 7 bases separated the two germline ends. Using reference TRBV19 and TRBJ1-4 for the parts outside the CDR3, the full variable domain is DGGITQSPKYLFRKEGQNVTLSCEQNLNHDAMYWYRQDPGQGLRLIYYSQIVNDFQKGDIAEGYSVSREKKESFPLTVTSAQKNPTAFYLCASSSRATNEKLFFGSGTQLSVL.

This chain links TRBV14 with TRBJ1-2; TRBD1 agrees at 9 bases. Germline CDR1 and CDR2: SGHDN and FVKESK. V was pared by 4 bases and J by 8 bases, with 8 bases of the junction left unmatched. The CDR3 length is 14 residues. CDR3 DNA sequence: TGTGCCAGCAGCCCGAGGACAGGGGCGACGGGCTACACCTTC. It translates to CASSPRTGATGYTF.

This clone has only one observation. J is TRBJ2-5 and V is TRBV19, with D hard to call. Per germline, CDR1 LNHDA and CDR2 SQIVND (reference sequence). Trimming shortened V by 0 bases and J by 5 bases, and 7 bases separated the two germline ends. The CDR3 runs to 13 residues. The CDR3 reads CASSIENGETQYF. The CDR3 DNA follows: TGTGCCAGTAGTATAGAGAATGGGGAGACCCAGTACTTC.

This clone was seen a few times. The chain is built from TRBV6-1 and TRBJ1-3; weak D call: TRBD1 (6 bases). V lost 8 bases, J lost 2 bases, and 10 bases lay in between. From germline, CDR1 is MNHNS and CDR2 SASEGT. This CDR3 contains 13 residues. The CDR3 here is CASQGTAGNTIYF. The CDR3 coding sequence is TGTGCCAGCCAGGGGACGGCTGGAAACACCATATATTTT.

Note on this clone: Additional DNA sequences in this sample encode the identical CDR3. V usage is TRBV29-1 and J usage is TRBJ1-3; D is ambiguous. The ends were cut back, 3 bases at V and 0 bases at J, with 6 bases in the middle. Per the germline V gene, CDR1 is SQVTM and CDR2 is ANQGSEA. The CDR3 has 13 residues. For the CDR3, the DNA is TGCAGCGTTGAGGAGGTCTCTGGAAACACCATATATTTT. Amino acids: CSVEEVSGNTIYF.

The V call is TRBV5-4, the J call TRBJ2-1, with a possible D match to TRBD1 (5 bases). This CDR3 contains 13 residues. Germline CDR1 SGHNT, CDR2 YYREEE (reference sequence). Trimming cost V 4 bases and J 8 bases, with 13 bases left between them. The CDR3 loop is CASSISVRDEQFF. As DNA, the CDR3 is TGTGCCAGCAGCATCTCGGTCAGGGATGAGCAGTTCTTC.

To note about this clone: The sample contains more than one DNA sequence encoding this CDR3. CDR3 amino acids: CASSLVGDTQYF. For the CDR3, the DNA is TGCGCCAGCAGCTTGGTGGGCGATACGCAGTATTTT. The chain links TRBV5-1 to TRBJ2-3; the D is unclear. Germline V gives CDR1 SGHRS, CDR2 YFSETQ. With 0 bases removed from V and 6 bases from J, the gap between germline ends came to 5 bases. CDR3 size: 12 residues.

The CDR3: CASSLVPIPQETQYF. The CDR3 DNA reads as TGTGCCAGCAGCTTGGTCCCAATACCGCAAGAGACCCAGTACTTC. The chain recombines TRBV5-5 with TRBJ2-5, with D hard to call. V dropped 0 bases and J dropped 2 bases, with 11 bases sitting between them. There are 15 residues in the CDR3. Germline CDR1 and CDR2: SGHKS and YYEKEE (reference sequence).

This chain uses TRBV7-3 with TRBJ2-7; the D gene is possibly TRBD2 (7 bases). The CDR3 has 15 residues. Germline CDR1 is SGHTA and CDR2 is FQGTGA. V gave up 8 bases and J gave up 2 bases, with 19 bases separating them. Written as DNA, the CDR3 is TGTGCCAGCGCCTTAGGCGGCGGGGGCCCCTACGAGCAGTACTTC. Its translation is CASALGGGGPYEQYF. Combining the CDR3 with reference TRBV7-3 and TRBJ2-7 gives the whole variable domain GAGVSQTPSNKVTEKGKYVELRCDPISGHTALYWYRQSLGQGPEFLIYFQGTGAADDSGLPNDRFFAVRPEGSVSTLKIQRTERGDSAVYLCASALGGGGPYEQYFGPGTRLTVT.

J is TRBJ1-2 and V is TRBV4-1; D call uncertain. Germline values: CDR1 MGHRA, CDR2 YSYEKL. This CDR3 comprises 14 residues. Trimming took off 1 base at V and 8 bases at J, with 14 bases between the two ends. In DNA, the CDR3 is TGCGCCAGCAGCCAAGTACGGAAAGGGCAAGGCTACACCTTC. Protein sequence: CASSQVRKGQGYTF.

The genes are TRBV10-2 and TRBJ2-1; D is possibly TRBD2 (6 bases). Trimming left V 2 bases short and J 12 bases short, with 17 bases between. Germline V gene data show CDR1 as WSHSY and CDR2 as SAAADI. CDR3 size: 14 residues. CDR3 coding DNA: TGCGCCAGCAGTGAGAGCGCGGTAGCCGGGGGGCAGTTCTTC. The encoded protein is CASSESAVAGGQFF.

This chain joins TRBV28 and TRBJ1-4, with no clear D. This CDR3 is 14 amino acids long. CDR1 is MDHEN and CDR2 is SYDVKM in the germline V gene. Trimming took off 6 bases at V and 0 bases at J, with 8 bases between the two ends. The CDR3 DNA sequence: TGTGCCAGCAGCCCAGATACAACTAATGAAAAACTGTTTTTT. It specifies CASSPDTTNEKLFF.

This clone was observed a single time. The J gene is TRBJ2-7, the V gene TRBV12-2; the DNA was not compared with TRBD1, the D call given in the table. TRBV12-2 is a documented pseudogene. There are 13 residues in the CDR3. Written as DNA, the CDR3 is TGTGCAAGTCGCTTAGCGGGGCGCTCAAAGAAGGACTTC. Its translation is CASRLAGRSKKDF.

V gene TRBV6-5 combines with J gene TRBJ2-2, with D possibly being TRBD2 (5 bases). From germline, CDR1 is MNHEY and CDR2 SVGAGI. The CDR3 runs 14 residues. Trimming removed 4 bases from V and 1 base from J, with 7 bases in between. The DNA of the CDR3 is TGTGCCAGCAGTTCCCGGGAGAACACCGGGGAGCTGTTTTTT. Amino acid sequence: CASSSRENTGELFF.

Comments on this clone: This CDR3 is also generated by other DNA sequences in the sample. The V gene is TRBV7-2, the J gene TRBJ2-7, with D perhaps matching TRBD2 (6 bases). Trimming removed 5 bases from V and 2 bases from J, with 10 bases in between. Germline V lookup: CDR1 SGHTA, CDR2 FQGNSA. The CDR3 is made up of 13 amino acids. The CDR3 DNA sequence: TGTGCCAGCAGCCCCGGCGGGGCCTACGAGCAGTACTTC. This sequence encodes CASSPGGAYEQYF. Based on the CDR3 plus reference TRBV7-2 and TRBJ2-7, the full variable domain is GAGVSQSPSNKVTEKGKDVELRCDPISGHTALYWYRQSLGQGLEFLIYFQGNSAPDKSGLPSDRFSAERTGGSVSTLTIQRTQQEDSAVYLCASSPGGAYEQYFGPGTRLTVT.

CDR3 amino acids: CASSEQGHTEAFF. CDR3 bases: TGTGCCAGCAGCGAACAGGGGCACACTGAAGCTTTCTTT. The chain couples TRBV9 to TRBJ1-1; TRBD1 aligns across 7 bases. CDR1 SGDLS and CDR2 YYNGEE come from the germline V gene. CDR3 length equals 13 residues. V lost 3 bases and J lost 3; bases outside the gene matches: 2.

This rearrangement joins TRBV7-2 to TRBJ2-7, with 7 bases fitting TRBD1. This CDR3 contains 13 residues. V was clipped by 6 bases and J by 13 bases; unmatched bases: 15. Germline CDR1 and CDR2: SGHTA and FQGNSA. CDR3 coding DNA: TGTGCCAGCAGTTCCACCTCAGGACAGGTTCTATACTTC. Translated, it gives CASSSTSGQVLYF.

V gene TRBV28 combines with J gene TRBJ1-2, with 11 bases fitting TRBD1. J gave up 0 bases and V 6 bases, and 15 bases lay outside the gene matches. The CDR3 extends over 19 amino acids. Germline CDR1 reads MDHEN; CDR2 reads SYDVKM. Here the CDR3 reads CASRSTPGTGGTSNYGYTF. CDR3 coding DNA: TGTGCCAGCAGGTCGACCCCTGGGACAGGGGGAACTTCTAACTATGGCTACACCTTC.